Listed here are 29 T cell receptor beta chains from one sample, sequenced in a study of a mutant IDH1 vaccine in newly diagnosed glioma. Time point indicated: baseline, week 1 (first vaccination visit). The treatment was: pre-vaccination baseline after standard-of-care therapy. TCRdb's copy holds only in-frame clones and misses some; the assay was immunoSEQ multiplex PCR. The sample yields tens of thousands of clones, about four fifths seen once. The source material was PBMCs, sampled from a glioma patient treated with radiotherapy, temozolomide or both. The receptors originated from a woman between 50 and 59 years old with glioma.

As to this clone: Compared with germline, one end of the junction differs, possibly owing to a read error. V gene TRBV30 combines with J gene TRBJ2-6; the D gene is possibly TRBD1 (6 bases). CDR1 and CDR2 from the germline V gene are GTSNPN and SVGIG (reference sequence). The CDR3 runs 17 residues. The CDR3 DNA is TGTGCCAGGAGGAGACAGGTTGCTTCCTCTGGGGCCAACGTCCTGACTTTC. Translated, it gives CARRRQVASSGANVLTF.

The chain carries TRBV27 and TRBJ1-5; a weak D match, TRBD1 (5 bases). Trimming shortened V by 5 bases and J by 1 base, and 9 bases separated the two germline ends. The CDR3 extends over 14 amino acids. Germline V gene lookup returns CDR1 MNHEY and CDR2 SMNVEV (reference sequence). The CDR3 nucleotides are TGTGCCAGCAGTCACCGGGGGAGCAATCAGCCCCAGCATTTT. Translation gives CASSHRGSNQPQHF.

This clone has a single count. The J gene is TRBJ2-7, the V gene TRBV11-2, with D possibly being TRBD1 (6 bases). Trimming stripped 4 bases from V and 6 bases from J, with 13 bases between. Germline V gene lookup returns CDR1 SGHAT and CDR2 FQNNGV. CDR3 size: 13 residues. The CDR3, as DNA: TGTGCCAGCAGCTCTCTACAGGGTGGCGAGCAGTACTTC. It encodes CASSSLQGGEQYF.

This sequence joins TRBV19 and TRBJ1-5; D may be TRBD1 (6 bases). V was cut by 4 bases and J by 0 bases, with 19 bases left in between. The CDR3 runs 18 residues. Germline V gives CDR1 LNHDA, CDR2 SQIVND (reference sequence). CDR3 amino acids: CASSTLGGRMFSNQPQHF. The DNA for the CDR3 is TGTGCCAGTAGTACCCTAGGGGGGCGCATGTTTAGCAATCAGCCCCAGCATTTT.

The rearrangement uses TRBV7-9 and TRBJ2-1, with 10 nucleotides matching TRBD2. The CDR3 loop spans 15 amino acids. The germline V gene has CDR1 SEHNR and CDR2 FQNEAQ (reference sequence). V trimming: 5 bases; J trimming: 9 bases; junction bases outside the gene matches: 10. The CDR3 coding sequence is TGTGCCAGCAGCCTAGGGCTAGCGGGGGCCACTGAGCAGTTCTTC. As protein: CASSLGLAGATEQFF.

The gene calls are TRBV7-8 and TRBJ2-2; no reliable D call. The CDR3 sequence is 12 residues long. V lost 4 bases to trimming and J lost 3 bases, with 3 bases between them. From germline, CDR1 is SGHVS and CDR2 FQNEAQ. The CDR3 bases are TGTGCCAGCAGCTCCCACACCGGGGAGCTGTTTTTT. It yields the protein CASSSHTGELFF.

CDR3 sequence reads: CASSTGQENEQFF. DNA for the CDR3: TGTGCCAGCAGCACGGGACAGGAGAATGAGCAGTTCTTC. The chain employs TRBV5-4 and TRBJ2-1; 8 bases map to TRBD1. Germline V CDR1 and CDR2: SGHNT, YYREEE (reference sequence). Unmatched junction bases numbered 4, after V lost 4 bases and J lost 7 bases. CDR3 size: 13 residues. The full variable domain, completed using reference TRBV5-4 and TRBJ2-1, is ETGVTQSPTHLIKTRGQQVTLRCSSQSGHNTVSWYQQALGQGPQFIFQYYREEENGRGNFPPRFSGLQFPNYSSELNVNALELDDSALYLCASSTGQENEQFFGPGTRLTVL.

In this sample, this clone turned up once. The V and J genes are TRBV6-5 and TRBJ2-4; 8 positions agree with TRBD2. This CDR3 has 14 amino acids. Germline assignment: CDR1 MNHEY and CDR2 SVGAGI. Trimming took 7 bases from V and 1 from J; bases not matched to a gene: 3. Here the CDR3 reads CASTGGGAKNIQYF. The DNA for the CDR3 is TGTGCCAGCACTGGCGGGGGGGCCAAAAACATTCAGTACTTC.

Here the CDR3 reads CASSYNRDGYTF. CDR3 DNA: TGTGCCAGCAGCTATAACAGGGATGGCTACACCTTC. V is TRBV7-2 and J is TRBJ1-2; the D gene is possibly TRBD1 (6 bases). The CDR3 is 12 residues long. In germline, CDR1 is SGHTA, CDR2 FQGNSA. V was clipped by 4 bases and J by 6 bases, with 9 bases between them.

The chain is built from TRBV6-6 and TRBJ1-1; D is unresolved. Germline V gene sequence: CDR1 MNHNY, CDR2 SVGAGI (reference sequence). V lost 2 bases and J 6 bases, leaving 7 bases between the germline ends. This CDR3 has 12 amino acids. CDR3 protein: CASSYLQSEAFF. Here the CDR3 DNA reads TGTGCCAGCAGTTACCTCCAGTCTGAAGCTTTCTTT.

This clone showed up just a few times. The V gene is TRBV30, the J gene TRBJ2-7; possibly TRBD1 for D (5 bases). The germline V gene has CDR1 GTSNPN and CDR2 SVGIG (reference sequence). Trimming cost V 2 bases and J 0 bases, with 8 bases left between them. This CDR3 comprises 13 residues. This CDR3 reads CAWSLGASYEQYF. The CDR3 DNA sequence: TGTGCCTGGAGTCTTGGGGCCTCCTACGAGCAGTACTTC.

This clone was seen more than once but under ten times. CDR3 nucleotide sequence: TGTGCCAGCAGCGGGTCCCGGGACAGGCCCTACGAGCAGTACTTC. This translates into CASSGSRDRPYEQYF. This chain uses TRBV7-9 with TRBJ2-7; 8 nucleotides match TRBD1. J gave up 2 bases and V 5 bases, and 8 bases lay outside the gene matches. This CDR3 contains 15 residues. Germline lookup yields CDR1 SEHNR and CDR2 FQNEAQ (reference sequence).

This chain connects TRBV5-4 to TRBJ2-3; 7 positions match TRBD2. This CDR3 has 16 amino acids. Germline V gene lookup returns CDR1 SGHNT and CDR2 YYREEE (reference sequence). V lost 4 bases, J lost 6 bases, and 14 bases stayed unmatched. Written as DNA, the CDR3 is TGTGCCAGCAGCCCCTACGGACTAGACCCTGGGGATACGCAGTATTTT. It encodes CASSPYGLDPGDTQYF.

The genes are TRBV9 and TRBJ2-3; the match to TRBD2 covers 8 bases. CDR1 and CDR2 (germline): SGDLS, YYNGEE. Trimming took 0 bases from V and 0 from J; bases not matched to a gene: 6. The CDR3 has 17 amino acids. DNA of the CDR3: TGTGCCAGCAGCGTAGCCGCACGGGGGGGGAGCACAGATACGCAGTATTTT. Its translation is CASSVAARGGSTDTQYF.

The chain combines TRBV27 with TRBJ1-6, with 7 bases matching TRBD1. Per germline, CDR1 MNHEY and CDR2 SMNVEV (reference sequence). The ends lost 2 bases at V and 5 bases at J; junction bases unmatched: 9. This CDR3 region has 17 residues. The CDR3 sequence: CASSLRGTASDNSPLHF. The DNA for the CDR3 is TGTGCCAGCAGTTTACGGGGGACAGCTTCAGATAATTCACCCCTCCACTTT.

V and J are TRBV7-2 and TRBJ1-1; unclear D gene. Trimming took off 1 base at V and 3 bases at J, with 6 bases between the two ends. Germline lookup yields CDR1 SGHTA and CDR2 FQGNSA. The CDR3 runs to 13 residues. The CDR3 DNA follows: TGTGCCAGCAGCTTAGACCTCTACACTGAAGCTTTCTTT. This codes for CASSLDLYTEAFF. The variable domain in full, completed from reference TRBV7-2 and TRBJ1-1, reads GAGVSQSPSNKVTEKGKDVELRCDPISGHTALYWYRQSLGQGLEFLIYFQGNSAPDKSGLPSDRFSAERTGGSVSTLTIQRTQQEDSAVYLCASSLDLYTEAFFGQGTRLTVV.

The CDR3 spells CASSAPGVRQPQHF. In DNA form, the CDR3 reads TGTGCCAGCAGCGCACCAGGGGTACGGCAGCCCCAGCATTTT. The chain carries TRBV9 and TRBJ1-5, with D maybe TRBD1 (6 bases). With 3 bases removed from V and 7 bases from J, the gap between germline ends came to 14 bases. The CDR3 contains 14 residues. Looked up from germline, CDR1 is SGDLS and CDR2 is YYNGEE.

The rearrangement joins TRBV2 to TRBJ1-5; D call uncertain. V lost 2 bases and J 6 bases, leaving 11 bases between the germline ends. Germline V CDR1 and CDR2: SNHLY, FYNNEI. The CDR3 spans 14 residues. CDR3: CASSERGRGQPQHF. CDR3 DNA sequence: TGTGCCAGCAGTGAACGAGGACGGGGTCAGCCCCAGCATTTT.

The V and J genes are TRBV25-1 and TRBJ2-1, with D possibly TRBD1 on 6 matching bases. V was cut by 4 bases and J by 2 bases, with 18 bases left in between. The length of the CDR3 is 17 residues. Germline loops: CDR1 MGHDK, CDR2 SYGVNS. The CDR3 here is CASSAGGSLITYNEQFF. The CDR3 nucleotides are TGTGCCAGCAGTGCTGGGGGCAGCCTCATCACCTACAATGAGCAGTTCTTC.

In the case of this clone: The sample contains more than one DNA sequence encoding this CDR3. V gene TRBV5-1 combines with J gene TRBJ1-1, with 8 bases aligning to TRBD1. After removal of 2 bases from V and 3 bases from J, the junction contained 3 bases not matched to a gene. This CDR3 is built from 14 residues. CDR1 is SGHRS, CDR2 YFSETQ, per germline. The CDR3 coding sequence is TGCGCCAGCAGCTTAGACAGGGGTGACACTGAAGCTTTCTTT. Encoded protein: CASSLDRGDTEAFF.

The V call is TRBV18, the J call TRBJ1-5; D is uncertain. CDR3 length: 14 amino acids. Per germline, CDR1 KGHSH and CDR2 LQKENI. Trimming removed 4 bases from V and 6 bases from J, with 13 bases in between. The CDR3 sequence is CASSRRDGFQPQHF. CDR3 DNA: TGTGCCAGCTCACGGAGGGATGGGTTTCAGCCCCAGCATTTT.

The table lists this clone with a count of one. This chain links TRBV4-3 with TRBJ2-5; the match to TRBD2 covers 7 bases. Germline V gene data show CDR1 as LGHNA and CDR2 as YSLEER. With 1 base clipped from V and 5 bases from J, the junction kept 7 bases outside the gene matches. The CDR3 totals 15 residues. CDR3 region: CASSQGTVGGETQYF. In nucleotides, the CDR3 is TGCGCCAGCAGCCAAGGGACGGTCGGGGGGGAGACCCAGTACTTC.

This chain connects TRBV30 to TRBJ2-7; tentative D call: TRBD2 (7 bases). Germline CDR1 is GTSNPN and CDR2 is SVGIG (reference sequence). The germline V and J ends were trimmed by 2 bases and 3 bases, with 14 bases remaining between them. This CDR3 region has 14 residues. The CDR3 region has the DNA TGTGCCTGGAGTCCGGGGGAGGGGGGCTACGAGCAGTACTTC. Its protein product is CAWSPGEGGYEQYF.

This clone is a singleton in its sample. The rearrangement joins TRBV2 to TRBJ1-1; 10 nucleotides align to TRBD1. There are 11 residues in the CDR3. Trimming took 7 bases from V and 8 from J; bases not matched to a gene: 1. The germline gives CDR1 SNHLY, CDR2 FYNNEI. The CDR3 reads CASKGQGEAFF. CDR3 coding DNA: TGTGCCAGCAAGGGACAGGGGGAAGCTTTCTTT. The full variable domain, its missing parts supplied by reference TRBV2 and TRBJ1-1, is EPEVTQTPSHQVTQMGQEVILRCVPISNHLYFYWYRQILGQKVEFLVSFYNNEISEKSEIFDDQFSVERPDGSNFTLKIRSTKLEDSAMYFCASKGQGEAFFGQGTRLTVV.

The gene calls are TRBV6-1 and TRBJ2-1; 12 nucleotides agree with TRBD2. Germline lookup yields CDR1 MNHNS and CDR2 SASEGT. Germline trimming cut 2 bases from V and 0 bases from J; bases unmatched to any gene: 8. CDR3 size: 19 residues. CDR3 DNA: TGTGCCAGCAGTGAAAAGGCTAGCGGGGGGGGTAGCTCCTACAATGAGCAGTTCTTC. It yields the protein CASSEKASGGGSSYNEQFF.

The J gene is TRBJ1-3, the V gene TRBV19; D uncertain. Germline V gene lookup returns CDR1 LNHDA and CDR2 SQIVND (reference sequence). V was trimmed by 5 bases and J by 3 bases, leaving 8 bases between them. The CDR3 spans 13 residues. The CDR3 nucleotides read TGTGCCAGTAGTTACGCACGTGGAAACACCATATATTTT. Translated, it gives CASSYARGNTIYF.

This rearrangement joins TRBV6-6 to TRBJ1-6; D unclear. This CDR3 contains 14 residues. The germline V gene has CDR1 MNHNY and CDR2 SVGAGI (reference sequence). V lost 6 bases to trimming and J lost 9 bases, with 15 bases between them. DNA of the CDR3: TGTGCCAGCAGGTTGGAACTCCTGGGTTCACCCCTCCACTTT. It yields the protein CASRLELLGSPLHF.

This chain links TRBV5-6 with TRBJ1-2; no definite D call. Deletions cut 4 bases from V and 3 bases from J, with 13 bases between. The length of the CDR3 is 14 residues. Germline V CDR1 and CDR2: SGHDT, YYEEEE. The CDR3 bases are TGTGCCAGCAGCCCGGACGGGATCGACTATGGCTACACCTTC. Protein sequence: CASSPDGIDYGYTF.

The gene calls are TRBV7-8 and TRBJ1-6, with a weak D call TRBD1 (5 bases). Germline CDR1 is SGHVS and CDR2 is FQNEAQ. V dropped 1 base and J dropped 3 bases, with 13 bases sitting between them. This CDR3 is built from 17 residues. The CDR3 loop reads CASSLVTGAIYNSPLHF. For the CDR3, the DNA is TGTGCCAGCAGCTTAGTTACAGGAGCAATCTATAATTCACCCCTCCACTTT. The variable domain in full, with the rest retrieved from reference TRBV7-8 and TRBJ1-6, is GAGVSQSPRYKVAKRGQDVALRCDPISGHVSLFWYQQALGQGPEFLTYFQNEAQLDKSGLPSDRFFAERPEGSVSTLKIQRTQQEDSAVYLCASSLVTGAIYNSPLHFGNGTRLTVT.